Below are 30 T cell receptor beta chains sequenced from a single sample in a study of T-cell memory formation after mild COVID-19. TCRdb reprocessed the 5' RACE reads via MiXCR and lists one record per CDR3 protein. The sample lists under 450,000 distinct CDR3 sequences, around 22% occurring once. Input material: PBMCs or a T cell subset sorted from them (not recorded which). The source is an adult woman who had mild COVID-19 (a few samples of this study predate the infection). Cell type and time point are not known.

This chain links TRBV18 with TRBJ2-1, with D perhaps being TRBD1 or TRBD2 (6 bases each). This CDR3 is 16 amino acids long. The ends were cut back, 5 bases at V and 2 bases at J, with 16 bases in the middle. Looked up from germline, CDR1 is KGHSH and CDR2 is LQKENI. In DNA, the CDR3 is TGTGCCAGCTCAGCCGAAGAGGGGGGCCCCTACAATGAGCAGTTCTTC. Its protein is CASSAEEGGPYNEQFF. The whole variable domain, remainder taken from reference TRBV18 and TRBJ2-1, is NAGVMQNPRHLVRRRGQEARLRCSPMKGHSHVYWYRQLPEEGLKFMVYLQKENIIDESGMPKERFSAEFPKEGPSILRIQQVVRGDSAAYFCASSAEEGGPYNEQFFGPGTRLTVL.

The chain has TRBV5-1 and TRBJ1-2; no clear D gene. There are 15 residues in the CDR3. Germline CDR1 SGHRS, CDR2 YFSETQ. Trimming removed 0 bases from V and 4 bases from J, with 13 bases in between. The CDR3 nucleotides read TGCGCCAGCAGCTTGGCGGCTGGGAACCTCTATGGCTACACCTTC. Its translation: CASSLAAGNLYGYTF.

This clonotype has a count of ten or more. V is TRBV11-2 and J is TRBJ1-5, with D possibly TRBD1 on 5 matching bases. The V and J ends lost 6 bases and 5 bases respectively, with 17 bases between them. Germline assignment: CDR1 SGHAT and CDR2 FQNNGV. This CDR3 comprises 15 residues. CDR3: CASSLMGGKDQPQHF. For the CDR3, the DNA is TGTGCCAGCAGTCTAATGGGGGGTAAGGATCAGCCCCAGCATTTT.

This clonotype has only one observation. The chain carries TRBV4-2 and TRBJ2-7; 15 bases align to TRBD2. The germline V gene has CDR1 LGHNA and CDR2 YNFKEQ. The CDR3 runs 18 residues. The V and J ends lost 0 bases and 2 bases, in that order; junction bases with no gene match: 5. The CDR3 DNA follows: TGTGCCAGCAGCCAAGAAGGACTAGCGGGAGGGGTTGCCTACGAGCAGTACTTC. Its protein product is CASSQEGLAGGVAYEQYF.

This clonotype occurred once. This rearrangement joins TRBV3-1 to TRBJ2-5, with 11 bases matching TRBD2. Germline CDR1 and CDR2: LGHDT and YNNKEL (reference sequence). V lost 1 base to trimming and J lost 7 bases; unmatched junction nucleotides: 8. The CDR3 is 16 residues long. The CDR3 spells CASSQVTSGVGGTQYF. The CDR3 DNA reads as TGTGCCAGCAGCCAAGTGACTAGCGGGGTCGGTGGGACCCAGTACTTC.

The chain has TRBV5-1 and TRBJ2-5; 8 positions agree with TRBD1. CDR1 is SGHRS, CDR2 YFSETQ, per germline. CDR3 size: 15 residues. Germline trimming cut 4 bases from V and 5 bases from J; bases unmatched to any gene: 10. The CDR3 sequence is CASSDGQGGWETQYF. The CDR3 DNA is TGCGCCAGCAGCGACGGACAGGGAGGTTGGGAGACCCAGTACTTC.

This sequence joins TRBV5-1 and TRBJ2-2; TRBD2 matches 7 bases. The CDR3 has 16 amino acids. Trimming took 3 bases from V and 4 from J; bases not matched to a gene: 9. CDR1 is SGHRS, CDR2 YFSETQ, per germline. Here the CDR3 reads CASSSLAAISTGELFF. The DNA of the CDR3 is TGCGCCAGCAGCTCCCTAGCGGCTATATCCACCGGGGAGCTGTTTTTT.

The V call is TRBV15, the J call TRBJ2-7, with unresolved D. The CDR3 loop spans 13 amino acids. Looked up from germline, CDR1 is LNHNV and CDR2 is YYDKDF (reference sequence). Deletions cut 5 bases from V and 0 bases from J, with 8 bases between. The CDR3 reads CATSLELSYEQYF. In DNA, the CDR3 is TGTGCCACCAGCCTCGAGCTCTCCTACGAGCAGTACTTC.

This chain connects TRBV4-2 to TRBJ2-1; no clear D. The CDR3 consists of 16 residues. Germline V gene data show CDR1 as LGHNA and CDR2 as YNFKEQ. The V end lost 0 bases, the J end lost 2 bases, and 11 bases lay between the germline ends. For the CDR3, the DNA is TGTGCCAGCAGCCAAGAGTGGCAGCCCACCTACAATGAGCAGTTCTTC. This translates into CASSQEWQPTYNEQFF.

The CDR3 loop reads CSAKIGGTSRTEAFF. The CDR3 region has the DNA TGCAGTGCCAAGATCGGTGGGACTTCAAGAACTGAAGCTTTCTTT. V and J are TRBV20-1 and TRBJ1-1, with D maybe TRBD1 (5 bases). Trimming took 6 bases from V and 5 from J, leaving 22 bases between them. This CDR3 has 15 amino acids. Germline assignment: CDR1 DFQATT and CDR2 SNEGSKA (reference sequence).

This sequence joins TRBV20-1 and TRBJ1-1; 8 bases are a match to TRBD1. The CDR3 consists of 14 residues. Germline trimming cut 4 bases from V and 2 bases from J; bases unmatched to any gene: 6. In germline, CDR1 is DFQATT, CDR2 SNEGSKA (reference sequence). The CDR3 here is CSATQGAYNTEAFF. The CDR3 DNA sequence: TGCAGTGCTACCCAGGGGGCTTATAACACTGAAGCTTTCTTT.

CDR3 protein: CASSLMGDSNQPQHF. The CDR3 DNA is TGCGCCAGCAGCTTGATGGGGGATAGTAATCAGCCCCAGCATTTT. The chain joins TRBV5-1 to TRBJ1-5; D is possibly TRBD1 (5 bases). V lost 1 base to trimming and J lost 4 bases, with 12 bases between them. This CDR3 contains 15 residues. Per the germline V gene, CDR1 is SGHRS and CDR2 is YFSETQ.

This clonotype came up a few times. V is TRBV30 and J is TRBJ1-1; D remains ambiguous. This CDR3 contains 12 residues. CDR1 and CDR2 from the germline V gene are GTSNPN and SVGIG (reference sequence). The V gene lost 4 bases and the J gene lost 1 base, with 7 bases spanning the gap. The DNA of the CDR3 is TGTGCCTGGATCCAGACGAACACTGAAGCTTTCTTT. It codes for CAWIQTNTEAFF.

The chain links TRBV7-2 to TRBJ1-3; 7 bases line up with TRBD1. Germline assignment: CDR1 SGHTA and CDR2 FQGNSA. This CDR3 is built from 16 residues. V lost 2 bases and J lost 4; bases outside the gene matches: 8. CDR3 DNA sequence: TGTGCCAGCAGCTTATACTCCGGGACAGTCGGAAACACCATATATTTT. It translates to CASSLYSGTVGNTIYF.

This clonotype was picked up a small number of times. This chain connects TRBV2 to TRBJ2-1, with TRBD1 matching 8 bases. J gave up 6 bases and V 3 bases, and 7 bases lay outside the gene matches. This CDR3 is 15 amino acids long. The germline CDR1 and CDR2 sequences are SNHLY and FYNNEI. In DNA form, the CDR3 reads TGTGCCAGCAGTGATGCCCAGACAGGGGCCAATGAGCAGTTCTTC. This gives the protein CASSDAQTGANEQFF.

CDR3 sequence: CASSSDYRGGDTEAFF. Here the CDR3 DNA reads TGTGCCAGCAGCTCAGACTACCGAGGAGGGGACACTGAAGCTTTCTTT. This chain connects TRBV3-1 to TRBJ1-1; possible D gene TRBD1, 5 bases. This CDR3 region has 16 residues. CDR1 is LGHDT, CDR2 YNNKEL, per germline (reference sequence). Deletions cut 5 bases from V and 3 bases from J, with 19 bases between.

This clonotype was observed a few times. The chain is built from TRBV20-1 and TRBJ2-5; 8 bases fit TRBD2. There are 15 residues in the CDR3. CDR1 is DFQATT and CDR2 is SNEGSKA in the germline V gene (reference sequence). With 0 bases clipped from V and 2 bases from J, the junction kept 5 bases outside the gene matches. The CDR3 loop reads CSARDGGTSQETQYF. CDR3 bases: TGCAGTGCTAGAGATGGAGGGACTAGTCAAGAGACCCAGTACTTC.

The chain combines TRBV20-1 with TRBJ2-5; no definite D call. There are 15 residues in the CDR3. Germline V gene data show CDR1 as DFQATT and CDR2 as SNEGSKA (reference sequence). V was shortened by 0 bases and J by 2 bases, with 13 bases between the two germline ends. As DNA, the CDR3 is TGCAGTGCTAGAGATTCTTGGCGGCAGCAAGAGACCCAGTACTTC. Its translation is CSARDSWRQQETQYF.

This clonotype was recorded a few times. The rearrangement uses TRBV12-3 or TRBV12-4 and TRBJ2-3, with D perhaps being TRBD1 or TRBD2 (5 bases each). V lost 2 bases and J 5 bases, leaving 20 bases between the germline ends. The CDR3 sequence is 17 residues long. The DNA of the CDR3 is TGTGCCAGCAGTTTAAATGGTGATGGGACCTTTATAGATACGCAGTATTTT. Translated: CASSLNGDGTFIDTQYF.

This chain uses TRBV4-2 with TRBJ2-5; D unresolved. Between the trimmed V and J ends, which lost 0 bases and 2 bases, there was a span of 7 bases. CDR1 LGHNA and CDR2 YNFKEQ come from the germline V gene. This CDR3 is 14 amino acids long. Here the CDR3 reads CASSQDLVQETQYF. For the CDR3, the DNA is TGTGCCAGCAGCCAAGATCTGGTACAAGAGACCCAGTACTTC.

This clonotype was seen more than once but under ten times. The J gene is TRBJ2-3, the V gene TRBV7-2; D may be TRBD2 (6 bases). Looked up from germline, CDR1 is SGHTA and CDR2 is FQGNSA. The V end was cut by 0 bases, the J end by 2 bases, with 9 bases between. CDR3 size: 15 residues. DNA for the CDR3: TGTGCCAGCAGCTTAGCGGGAGGAAACACAGATACGCAGTATTTT. This sequence encodes CASSLAGGNTDTQYF.

The gene calls are TRBV7-6 and TRBJ2-7, with 7 bases matching TRBD1. Per the germline V gene, CDR1 is SGHVS and CDR2 is FNYEAQ. V lost 0 bases, J lost 7 bases, and 3 bases stayed unmatched. The CDR3 runs 13 residues. In DNA form, the CDR3 reads TGTGCCAGCAGCTTAGCGCGACAGGGAGAGCAGTACTTC. This gives the protein CASSLARQGEQYF.

This clonotype was observed at least ten times. CDR3: CASSSVAGTYEQYF. The CDR3 nucleotides are TGTGCCAGCAGTTCTGTAGCGGGGACCTACGAGCAGTACTTC. The chain joins TRBV27 to TRBJ2-7, with TRBD2 identical over 8 bases. Unmatched junction bases numbered 4, after V lost 4 bases and J lost 2 bases. The CDR3 is 14 amino acids. Germline V gives CDR1 MNHEY, CDR2 SMNVEV (reference sequence).

The V gene is TRBV24-1, the J gene TRBJ1-5, with a possible D match to TRBD1 (5 bases). Trimming shortened V by 9 bases and J by 4 bases, and 12 bases separated the two germline ends. CDR1 is KGHDR, CDR2 SFDVKD, per germline. The CDR3 covers 13 residues. This chain's CDR3 is CATSGAFNQPQHF. The DNA of the CDR3 is TGTGCCACCTCCGGGGCCTTTAATCAGCCCCAGCATTTT.

The rearrangement uses TRBV6-5 and TRBJ1-2; D unresolved. V lost 4 bases and J 4 bases, leaving 7 bases between the germline ends. The CDR3 consists of 12 residues. From germline, CDR1 is MNHEY and CDR2 SVGAGI. In DNA form, the CDR3 reads TGTGCCAGCAGTTGGGGAGCCTATGGCTACACCTTC. Translation: CASSWGAYGYTF.

This clonotype was detected many times. The V gene is TRBV5-1, the J gene TRBJ2-2; D possibly matches TRBD1 or TRBD2 (5 bases each). The CDR3 runs to 15 residues. Germline V gene sequence: CDR1 SGHRS, CDR2 YFSETQ. Trimming removed 4 bases at V and 5 bases at J, with 15 bases between. The CDR3 protein is CASSDRDRITGELFF. The CDR3 nucleotides read TGCGCCAGCAGCGACCGGGACCGTATTACCGGGGAGCTGTTTTTT.

This clonotype was recorded a few times. This chain joins TRBV20-1 and TRBJ1-6, with TRBD1 matching 10 bases. The CDR3 consists of 16 residues. The germline CDR1 and CDR2 sequences are DFQATT and SNEGSKA (reference sequence). The V segment lost 5 bases and the J segment 0 bases; nucleotides outside the gene matches: 4. As DNA, the CDR3 is TGCAGTGCTCGGGGACAGGGGAGCTCCTATAATTCACCCCTCCACTTT. Translating gives CSARGQGSSYNSPLHF.

This clonotype was counted ten times or more. The chain joins TRBV5-4 to TRBJ2-7, with a possible D match to TRBD1 (5 bases). Trimming stripped 3 bases from V and 0 bases from J, with 13 bases between. CDR3 length: 15 amino acids. Germline V CDR1 and CDR2: SGHNT, YYREEE (reference sequence). CDR3 protein: CASSSTGSLSYEQYF. CDR3 coding DNA: TGTGCCAGCAGCTCCACAGGCTCACTCTCCTACGAGCAGTACTTC.

This clonotype appeared a few times. The chain joins TRBV20-1 to TRBJ2-7; 8 bases fit TRBD2. Germline CDR1 DFQATT, CDR2 SNEGSKA (reference sequence). The CDR3 covers 14 residues. Unmatched junction bases numbered 10, after V lost 5 bases and J lost 4 bases. CDR3 coding DNA: TGCAGTGCTCCTTCGCGGGGGGTTCCTTACGAGCAGTACTTC. Translation gives CSAPSRGVPYEQYF.

The rearrangement joins TRBV5-6 to TRBJ1-5, with a possible D match to TRBD1 (5 bases). Germline-derived CDR1 and CDR2 are SGHDT and YYEEEE. CDR3 length: 14 amino acids. Trimming stripped 4 bases from V and 7 bases from J, with 15 bases between. The CDR3 sequence is CASSQSGAAQPQHF. The CDR3 DNA reads as TGTGCCAGCAGCCAATCCGGGGCGGCCCAGCCCCAGCATTTT.